Following are 12 T cell receptor beta chains from one sample sequenced in a study of memory CD4+ T cells and cytomegalovirus serostatus. Assay used: immunoSEQ multiplex PCR; TCRdb lists only in-frame clones, some missing. Of about 52,000 clones listed, around 83% are singletons. The sort gate was single viable CD3+CD4+CD8-CD45RO+ cells for memory CD4+ T cells. Sequencing was done on a sample of memory CD4+ T cells from blood. The source of these receptors is an adult in good health and CMV-seropositive.

The J gene is TRBJ2-1, the V gene TRBV30; TRBD2 matches 7 bases. The CDR3 covers 14 residues. Germline V gene lookup returns CDR1 GTSNPN and CDR2 SVGIG (reference sequence). V lost 3 bases, J lost 8 bases, and 10 bases stayed unmatched. The CDR3 DNA reads TGTGCCTGGAGCCATGGGGCTAGCGGCGATGAGCAGTTCTTC. Translated: CAWSHGASGDEQFF.

The chain joins TRBV28 to TRBJ1-1, with 7 bases that match TRBD1. Germline V lookup: CDR1 MDHEN, CDR2 SYDVKM. The CDR3 contains 19 residues. V trimming: 7 bases; J trimming: 5 bases; junction bases outside the gene matches: 25. DNA for the CDR3: TGTGCCAGCAAGGTTTCAACCCAGCGCAGGGGGATAAGGTGGACTGAAGCTTTCTTT. Its protein product is CASKVSTQRRGIRWTEAFF.

The V and J genes are TRBV28 and TRBJ2-7, with TRBD1 identical over 9 bases. CDR1 is MDHEN, CDR2 SYDVKM, per germline. The CDR3 consists of 13 residues. Trimming removed 7 bases from V and 5 bases from J; junction bases left unmatched: 6. The CDR3 protein is CASIGTGNHEQYF. The CDR3, as DNA: TGTGCCAGCATCGGGACAGGGAACCACGAGCAGTACTTC.

The V and J genes are TRBV4-1 and TRBJ1-4; D possibly corresponds to TRBD1 (5 bases). Germline values: CDR1 MGHRA, CDR2 YSYEKL. V shed 0 bases and J shed 7 bases, with 9 bases lying between them. CDR3 length: 14 residues. CDR3 DNA: TGCGCCAGCAGCCAAGATAGGGGTCGTGAAAAACTGTTTTTT. Translated, it gives CASSQDRGREKLFF.

The genes are TRBV28 and TRBJ1-2, with 10 positions matching TRBD1. The ends lost 3 bases at V and 5 bases at J; junction bases unmatched: 6. CDR1 and CDR2 (germline): MDHEN, SYDVKM. The CDR3 sequence is 15 residues long. CDR3 bases: TGTGCCAGCAGTTTGGGGACAGGGGCGACGTATGGCTACACCTTC. Translation gives CASSLGTGATYGYTF.

The V gene is TRBV20-1, the J gene TRBJ2-7, with unresolved D. This CDR3 is 11 amino acids long. Looked up from germline, CDR1 is DFQATT and CDR2 is SNEGSKA (reference sequence). The V gene lost 5 bases and the J gene lost 6 bases, with 11 bases spanning the gap. The CDR3 is CSAPLSIEQYF. The CDR3, as DNA: TGCAGTGCTCCTCTTTCTATCGAGCAGTACTTC.

This sequence joins TRBV2 and TRBJ2-7; perhaps TRBD2 as D (6 bases). This CDR3 contains 14 residues. Germline CDR1 SNHLY, CDR2 FYNNEI. V lost 2 bases to trimming and J lost 3 bases, with 11 bases between them. For the CDR3, the DNA is TGTGCCAGCAGTGAAACCCGGGGGAACTACGAGCAGTACTTC. Translation gives CASSETRGNYEQYF. Full variable domain (remainder filled in from reference TRBV2 and TRBJ2-7): EPEVTQTPSHQVTQMGQEVILRCVPISNHLYFYWYRQILGQKVEFLVSFYNNEISEKSEIFDDQFSVERPDGSNFTLKIRSTKLEDSAMYFCASSETRGNYEQYFGPGTRLTVT.

The genes are TRBV15 and TRBJ1-5, with 9 nucleotides matching TRBD1. The CDR3 has 16 residues. CDR1 and CDR2 from the germline V gene are LNHNV and YYDKDF (reference sequence). V was pared by 3 bases and J by 0 bases, with 3 bases of the junction left unmatched. As DNA, the CDR3 is TGTGCCACCAGCAGGGACAGGGGAAATAGCAATCAGCCCCAGCATTTT. The encoded protein is CATSRDRGNSNQPQHF. Together with reference TRBV15 and TRBJ1-5, the CDR3 gives the full variable domain: DAMVIQNPRYQVTQFGKPVTLSCSQTLNHNVMYWYQQKSSQAPKLLFHYYDKDFNNEADTPDNFQSRRPNTSFCFLDIRSPGLGDTAMYLCATSRDRGNSNQPQHFGDGTRLSIL.

The table lists this clone with a count of one. This chain connects TRBV10-3 to TRBJ2-7; 9 bases align to TRBD1. The CDR3 is 18 amino acids. CDR1 and CDR2 from the germline V gene are ENHRY and SYGVKD. After removal of 2 bases from V and 2 bases from J, the junction contained 13 bases not matched to a gene. Here the CDR3 reads CAISEGTGLIGGTYEQYF. CDR3 coding DNA: TGTGCCATCAGTGAGGGGACAGGGCTTATCGGGGGAACCTACGAGCAGTACTTC.

This clone was counted between two and nine times. V and J are TRBV6-6 and TRBJ2-1; 13 bases line up with TRBD2. The CDR3 is 14 amino acids. With V trimmed by 7 bases and J by 5 bases, 2 bases remained unmatched. Germline V gene sequence: CDR1 MNHNY, CDR2 SVGAGI (reference sequence). CDR3 DNA: TGTGCCAGCACCGGGACTAGCGGGAACAATGAGCAGTTCTTC. As protein: CASTGTSGNNEQFF.

The chain combines TRBV11-2 with TRBJ2-7; the match to TRBD1 covers 8 bases. The germline V gene has CDR1 SGHAT and CDR2 FQNNGV. V lost 3 bases to trimming and J lost 2 bases; unmatched junction nucleotides: 9. This CDR3 spans 16 amino acids. CDR3 residues: CASSFQTGAVAYEQYF. The DNA of the CDR3 is TGTGCCAGCAGCTTTCAGACAGGGGCGGTGGCCTACGAGCAGTACTTC.

This clone was seen once. V gene TRBV7-2 combines with J gene TRBJ1-5, with TRBD1 matching over 10 bases. With 2 bases clipped from V and 6 bases from J, the junction kept 4 bases outside the gene matches. Germline V lookup: CDR1 SGHTA, CDR2 FQGNSA. The CDR3 totals 15 residues. Here the CDR3 reads CASSLYGQGGQPQHF. In DNA, the CDR3 is TGTGCCAGCAGCTTATATGGACAGGGGGGTCAGCCCCAGCATTTT.